The 12 T cell receptor beta chains in this list originate from one sample, sequenced in a study of T cell repertoires in cytomegalovirus infection. Their specific antigens are unknown. TCRdb used MiXCR to reprocess the reads, holding one entry per CDR3 protein. The table shows tens of thousands of distinct CDR3 sequences, with 20% to 25% occurring only once. The input for sequencing was CD8+ T cells from cultured PBMCs, taken from culture after CMV antigen stimulation. These receptor sequences come from a human donor in good health (CMV status not recorded). Some clones in this sample may be carry-over from other donors' samples.

This clonotype showed up just a few times. V usage is TRBV4-3 and J usage is TRBJ1-2; D gene ambiguous. V was trimmed by 3 bases and J by 2 bases, leaving 13 bases between them. CDR1 and CDR2 (germline): LGHNA, YSLEER. The CDR3 length is 15 residues. The CDR3 DNA reads as TGCGCCAGCAGCCACTTCCAAGAGGGAAACTATGGCTACACCTTC. It translates to CASSHFQEGNYGYTF.

This chain joins TRBV7-2 and TRBJ2-3; D possibly corresponds to TRBD1 (5 bases). From germline, CDR1 is SGHTA and CDR2 FQGNSA. This CDR3 has 16 amino acids. Trimming removed 1 base from V and 0 bases from J, with 11 bases in between. The CDR3 DNA reads TGTGCCAGCAGCTTAGGAGCAGGGCCAAGCACAGATACGCAGTATTTT. Its protein product is CASSLGAGPSTDTQYF.

The genes are TRBV24-1 and TRBJ2-2, with no clear D. Germline lookup yields CDR1 KGHDR and CDR2 SFDVKD. The CDR3 length is 14 residues. The ends were cut back, 1 base at V and 3 bases at J, with 5 bases in the middle. This chain's CDR3 is CATSDLADTGELFF. The CDR3 region has the DNA TGTGCCACCAGTGATTTAGCTGACACCGGGGAGCTGTTTTTT.

CDR3 sequence reads: CASSLSVGDSNQPQHF. CDR3 DNA: TGTGCCAGCAGTTTATCGGTAGGGGATAGCAATCAGCCCCAGCATTTT. The chain couples TRBV27 to TRBJ1-5; maybe TRBD1 (5 bases). CDR1 is MNHEY, CDR2 SMNVEV, per germline (reference sequence). V gave up 0 bases and J gave up 0 bases, with 9 bases separating them. This CDR3 is built from 16 residues.

The chain joins TRBV7-8 to TRBJ1-4; D is uncertain. CDR1 and CDR2 (germline): SGHVS, FQNEAQ. The ends were cut back, 5 bases at V and 3 bases at J, with 16 bases in the middle. This CDR3 is built from 16 residues. The DNA of the CDR3 is TGTGCCAGCAGCGCCCGTCGGGCGGAGCCTAATGAAAAACTGTTTTTT. It specifies CASSARRAEPNEKLFF.

This sequence joins TRBV12-3 or TRBV12-4 and TRBJ1-3, with a possible D match to TRBD1 (6 bases). The CDR3 is 14 amino acids. Between the trimmed V and J ends, which lost 1 base and 4 bases, there was a span of 8 bases. The CDR3 coding sequence is TGTGCCAGCAGTTTAGGGGACATCGGAAACACCATATATTTT. The encoded protein is CASSLGDIGNTIYF.

The chain carries TRBV6-5 and TRBJ2-2, with D perhaps TRBD1 or TRBD2 (5 bases each). The germline V gene has CDR1 MNHEY and CDR2 SVGAGI. Trimming stripped 6 bases from V and 4 bases from J, with 9 bases between. The CDR3 totals 13 residues. This CDR3 is CASSMGVTGELFF. The CDR3 bases are TGTGCCAGCAGCATGGGGGTCACCGGGGAGCTGTTTTTT.

This clonotype came up a few times. CDR3 in amino acids: CASTPSVGGETQYF. The CDR3 nucleotides are TGTGCCAGCACCCCCTCCGTGGGGGGAGAGACCCAGTACTTC. The chain employs TRBV27 and TRBJ2-5; tentatively, D is TRBD2 (6 bases). Germline V gene sequence: CDR1 MNHEY, CDR2 SMNVEV (reference sequence). V dropped 7 bases and J dropped 4 bases, with 16 bases sitting between them. This CDR3 has 14 amino acids.

This clonotype has just a few counts. J is TRBJ2-2 and V is TRBV7-2; D ambiguous. The germline V and J ends were trimmed by 2 bases and 5 bases, with 6 bases remaining between them. Germline CDR1 and CDR2: SGHTA and FQGNSA. The CDR3 contains 13 residues. The CDR3 coding sequence is TGTGCCAGCAGCTTAACAGAGACCGGGGAGCTGTTTTTT. It is translated as CASSLTETGELFF.

V usage is TRBV7-6 and J usage is TRBJ1-1; TRBD1 is a possible D gene (6 bases). The CDR3 is 13 amino acids. Germline lookup yields CDR1 SGHVS and CDR2 FNYEAQ. Trimming removed 5 bases at V and 5 bases at J, with 12 bases between. The CDR3 nucleotides read TGTGCCAGCAGCCCGGGGGGGCGGACTGAAGCTTTCTTT. This gives the protein CASSPGGRTEAFF.

V usage is TRBV12-3 or TRBV12-4 and J usage is TRBJ2-7; the D gene could be TRBD1 or TRBD2 (5 bases each). The CDR3 runs to 14 residues. Trimming left V 6 bases short and J 3 bases short, with 15 bases between. CDR3 sequence (DNA): TGTGCCAGCAGAACTTCGGGACGGTTCTACGAGCAGTACTTC. It is translated as CASRTSGRFYEQYF.

The chain is built from TRBV6-2 or TRBV6-3 and TRBJ2-7; a possible D gene is TRBD2 (6 bases). The CDR3 consists of 11 residues. Trimming cost V 11 bases and J 10 bases, with 18 bases left between them. Germline CDR1 and CDR2: MNHEY and SVGEGT. Here the CDR3 DNA reads TGTGCCTCCTTGGCGGGGATTGTTCAGTACTTC. Its translation is CASLAGIVQYF.